This T cell receptor (beta chain) was retrieved from a study of T cells in Graves' hyperthyroidism and ophthalmopathy. Study results and caveats: In blood, most of the thyroid clonotypes expanded above 0.001 were also present. In validation, the model predicted ophthalmopathy. These predictions came a median roughly seven months before onset.

Researchers amplified the TCR beta CDR3 regions from RNA transcripts. When the TCR CDR3 underwent first-round RT-PCR, the HTBI primer set was used. MiXCR, applied by TCRdb to the multiplex PCR reads, yields one record per CDR3 protein. The table lists 700,000 or so distinct CDR3 sequences, approximately 14% of them singletons. This clonotype was counted at least ten times. Antigen unknown. The junction departs from germline at one end; a sequencing error may be responsible. Germline assignment: CDR1 SGHAT and CDR2 FQNNGV. The CDR3 is made up of 16 amino acids. Together with thyroid ultrasound, orbital computed tomography, serum thyroxine and TRAb, clinical symptoms were used for diagnoses. Around 9.8 ml fresh peripheral blood yielded the PBMCs.

Sequenced: blood. The sequence was collected from a woman aged 50 to 60 with Graves' ophthalmopathy. The rearrangement joins TRBV11-2 to TRBJ2-1; tentatively, D is TRBD2 (6 bases). CDR3 sequence reads: CACSFTSGVPGNEQFF. CDR3 sequence (DNA): TGTGCCTGCAGCTTTACTTCGGGAGTACCGGGGAATGAGCAGTTCTTC.